Listed here is a single T cell receptor (beta chain). Its antigen is currently unknown. This specimen belongs to a study of T cell repertoires in cytomegalovirus infection. Study as a whole: Shared public TCR beta signatures pointed to both CMV infection and a matching HLA type.

With 0 bases clipped from V and 10 bases from J, the junction kept 11 bases outside the gene matches. CDR1 is MGHRA, CDR2 YSYEKL, per germline. The CDR3 covers 16 residues. TCRdb called the reads again in MiXCR, with one record for every CDR3 protein. This table holds hundreds of thousands of distinct CDR3 sequences, approximately 46% found once. The chain joins TRBV4-1 to TRBJ2-1; 8 bases match TRBD2. This receptor was identified in a human donor in good health (CMV status not recorded). Some clones in this sample may be carry-over from other donors' samples. The sequences come from cultured PBMCs, collected from culture after CMV antigen stimulation. The CDR3 DNA reads as TGCGCCAGCAGCCAAGATACTAGCGGAACCTGGGGGGAGCAGTTCTTC. Protein product: CASSQDTSGTWGEQFF.